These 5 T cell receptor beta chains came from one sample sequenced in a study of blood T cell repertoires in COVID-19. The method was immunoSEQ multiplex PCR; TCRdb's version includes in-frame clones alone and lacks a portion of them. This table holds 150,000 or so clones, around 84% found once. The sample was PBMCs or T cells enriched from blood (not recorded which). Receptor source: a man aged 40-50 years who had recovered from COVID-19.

The CDR3 sequence: CASSQEGRGAGYTF. DNA of the CDR3: TGCGCCAGCAGCCAAGAGGGCCGGGGTGCTGGCTACACCTTC. V is TRBV4-1 and J is TRBJ1-2, with D unresolved. Trimming stripped 0 bases from V and 7 bases from J, with 12 bases between. This CDR3 comprises 14 residues. Germline CDR1 reads MGHRA; CDR2 reads YSYEKL.

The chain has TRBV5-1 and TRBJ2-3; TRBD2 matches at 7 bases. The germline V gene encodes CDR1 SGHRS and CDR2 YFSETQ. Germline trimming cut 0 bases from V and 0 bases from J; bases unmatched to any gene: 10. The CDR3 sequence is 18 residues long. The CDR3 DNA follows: TGCGCCAGCAGCTTGGGGGTCGGCGGGGGATCTAGCACAGATACGCAGTATTTT. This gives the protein CASSLGVGGGSSTDTQYF.

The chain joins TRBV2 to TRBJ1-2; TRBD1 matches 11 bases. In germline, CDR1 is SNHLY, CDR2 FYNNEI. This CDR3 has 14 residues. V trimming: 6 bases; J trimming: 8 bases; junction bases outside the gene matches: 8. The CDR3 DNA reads TGTGCCAGCAGACCGGACAGGGGGCGAGGAGGCTACACCTTC. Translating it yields CASRPDRGRGGYTF.

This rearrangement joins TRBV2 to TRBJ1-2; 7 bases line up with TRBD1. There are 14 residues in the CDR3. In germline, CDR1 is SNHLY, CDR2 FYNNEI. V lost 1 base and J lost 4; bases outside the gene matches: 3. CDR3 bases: TGTGCCAGCAGTGAAGGACAGGGTATCTATGGCTACACCTTC. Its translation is CASSEGQGIYGYTF.

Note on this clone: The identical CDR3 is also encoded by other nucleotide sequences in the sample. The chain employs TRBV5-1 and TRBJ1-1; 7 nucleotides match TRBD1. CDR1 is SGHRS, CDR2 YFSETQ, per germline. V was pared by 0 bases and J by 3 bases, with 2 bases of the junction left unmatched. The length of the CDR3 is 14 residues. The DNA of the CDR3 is TGCGCCAGCAGCTTGGGAACAGGGGACACTGAAGCTTTCTTT. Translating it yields CASSLGTGDTEAFF.